This TCR beta chain was identified in a study of human T cells and chemical hapten exposure. Whole-study context: Upper-back patches of 0.01% DPC were read at 6 days.

This sample's time point: pre-sensitization, week 0. The treatment: therapeutic diphenylcyclopropenone sensitization with weekly scalp DPC. The CDR3 consists of 14 residues. V gave up 7 bases and J gave up 0 bases, with 11 bases separating them. Individual cDNA molecules (in the library) carried attached unique molecular identifiers. Using its own MiXCR run on the RACE reads, TCRdb lists one record per CDR3 protein. The sample yields around 380,000 distinct CDR3 sequences, 4.5% to 7% seen once. This clonotype was recorded at least ten times. The specimen was whole blood, collected in connection with sensitization to the hapten diphenylcyclopropenone (DPC). The sequence came from a woman younger than 30 with alopecia areata. Some clones in this sample may be carry-over from other donors' samples. This chain connects TRBV12-3 or TRBV12-4 to TRBJ2-3; D is tentatively TRBD1 or TRBD2 (6 bases each). This CDR3 reads CASNSGASTDTQYF. As DNA, the CDR3 is TGTGCCAGCAACTCGGGGGCTAGCACAGATACGCAGTATTTT.